This T cell receptor beta chain appears in the sequencing data of a study of T-cell reconstitution after alpha-beta-depleted transplantation in children. V lost 4 bases to trimming and J lost 0 bases; unmatched junction nucleotides: 3. The CDR3 runs 13 residues. Germline V CDR1 and CDR2: DFQATT, SNEGSKA (reference sequence). During its preparation, the TCRbeta library received unique molecular identifiers. MiXCR, run by TCRdb on the PCR reads, gives a single entry per CDR3 protein. The data contain a few hundred thousand distinct CDR3 sequences, approximately 20% of them singletons. Study-wide results and limits: Some patients showed high day-60 TCRbeta diversity, which derived from surviving recipient T cells and thymic progenitors. Reported findings indicate that, about two months after transplant, alpha-beta T cells came from several hundred expanded clones, which were derived from non-depleted graft cells. One year post-transplant, T-cell counts and diversity were largely derived from T cells produced anew.

On this clonotype: The antigen remains unidentified.

Sample: PBMCs, mostly from graft donor cells, taken 180 days after TCRalphabeta/CD19-depleted stem cell transplant. The origin of this receptor is a male patient aged 10-17 years who had a stem cell transplant for acute lymphoblastic leukemia, so the T cells may come from the graft donor. This sequence joins TRBV20-1 and TRBJ2-7; 7 nucleotides line up with TRBD1. CDR3: CSATGTVSYEQYF. CDR3 DNA: TGCAGTGCTACCGGGACAGTCTCCTACGAGCAGTACTTC.